These 31 T cell receptor beta chains came from one sample sequenced in a study of blood T cell repertoires in COVID-19. Libraries were prepared by immunoSEQ multiplex PCR; TCRdb keeps only in-frame clonotypes and omits some of them. The repertoire holds approximately 200,000 clones, with about 87% as singletons. The source material was peripheral blood. All receptors come from a man aged 30-40 years with COVID-19, enrolled during active disease.

The rearrangement joins TRBV28 to TRBJ2-7, with TRBD2 identical over 8 bases. V was pared by 6 bases and J by 0 bases, with 4 bases of the junction left unmatched. The V gene's germline CDR1 is MDHEN and CDR2 SYDVKM. The length of the CDR3 is 14 residues. This CDR3 is CASSSSGSSYEQYF. The CDR3 region has the DNA TGTGCCAGCAGCTCAAGCGGGAGCTCCTACGAGCAGTACTTC. The full variable domain, rest sourced from reference TRBV28 and TRBJ2-7, is DVKVTQSSRYLVKRTGEKVFLECVQDMDHENMFWYRQDPGLGLRLIYFSYDVKMKEKGDIPEGYSVSREKKERFSLILESASTNQTSMYLCASSSSGSSYEQYFGPGTRLTVT.

This sequence joins TRBV2 and TRBJ2-2; no firm D call. Germline V gene lookup returns CDR1 SNHLY and CDR2 FYNNEI. The length of the CDR3 is 13 residues. The V end lost 6 bases, the J end lost 5 bases, and 10 bases lay between the germline ends. CDR3 in amino acids: CASRERETGELFF. CDR3 nucleotides: TGTGCCAGCAGAGAAAGAGAGACCGGGGAGCTGTTTTTT.

The chain carries TRBV2 and TRBJ2-7; 8 bases agree with TRBD2. The CDR3 loop spans 12 amino acids. The junction had 8 bases not matched to a gene; V was cut back by 10 bases and J by 6 bases. Per germline, CDR1 SNHLY and CDR2 FYNNEI. CDR3 nucleotides: TGTGCCACCAGCGGGGGTGGGGGCGAGCAGTACTTC. Residues: CATSGGGGEQYF.

V usage is TRBV6-1 and J usage is TRBJ1-4, with TRBD1 identical over 7 bases. Trimming removed 2 bases from V and 13 bases from J; junction bases left unmatched: 7. The CDR3 contains 13 residues. Germline V gene sequence: CDR1 MNHNS, CDR2 SASEGT. The CDR3 DNA is TGTGCCAGCAGTGAAATATGGGACAGAGTACTGTTTTTT. Its protein is CASSEIWDRVLFF.

The chain links TRBV7-2 to TRBJ1-1; D gene uncertain. The V end lost 0 bases, the J end lost 7 bases, and 15 bases lay between the germline ends. CDR3 size: 15 residues. Germline V gives CDR1 SGHTA, CDR2 FQGNSA. Here the CDR3 reads CASSLARIGAFEAFF. For the CDR3, the DNA is TGTGCCAGCAGCTTAGCGCGGATCGGTGCGTTTGAAGCTTTCTTT.

The V and J genes are TRBV25-1 and TRBJ1-1, with 8 bases identical to TRBD1. The length of the CDR3 is 14 residues. CDR1 and CDR2 (germline): MGHDK, SYGVNS. Unmatched junction bases numbered 8, after V lost 6 bases and J lost 5 bases. The CDR3 DNA reads TGTGCCAGCAGAGGACAGGGTTTGGTAACTGAAGCTTTCTTT. This encodes CASRGQGLVTEAFF.

J is TRBJ2-6 and V is TRBV2, with a possible D match to TRBD2 (7 bases). Germline lookup yields CDR1 SNHLY and CDR2 FYNNEI. The germline V and J ends were trimmed by 3 bases and 3 bases, with 15 bases remaining between them. CDR3 length equals 17 residues. The CDR3 DNA reads as TGTGCCAGCAGTGAGGGAGGGGGAATAGGTGGGGCCAACGTCCTGACTTTC. Its protein product is CASSEGGGIGGANVLTF.

The J gene is TRBJ1-1, the V gene TRBV4-2, with D possibly TRBD1 on 5 matching bases. The V end lost 2 bases, the J end lost 7 bases, and 11 bases lay between the germline ends. The CDR3 runs 13 residues. Germline-derived CDR1 and CDR2 are LGHNA and YNFKEQ. The CDR3 DNA reads as TGTGCCAGCAGCCAAACGGGCGACAGTGAAGCTTTCTTT. Protein product: CASSQTGDSEAFF.

This sequence joins TRBV5-6 and TRBJ1-3; 7 bases line up with TRBD1. In germline, CDR1 is SGHDT, CDR2 YYEEEE. Trimming took 0 bases from V and 3 from J; bases not matched to a gene: 9. The CDR3 contains 17 residues. The CDR3 region is CASSLAGRGSFGNTIYF. In DNA, the CDR3 is TGTGCCAGCAGCTTGGCCGGCAGGGGGTCTTTTGGAAACACCATATATTTT.

The J gene is TRBJ1-2, the V gene TRBV4-3, with 7 bases fitting TRBD1. Germline lookup yields CDR1 LGHNA and CDR2 YSLEER. Trimming at V came to 4 bases and at J to 3 bases, leaving 8 bases not matched to a gene. The CDR3 has 15 residues. This chain's CDR3 is CASSPTGQPYYGYTF. The CDR3 coding sequence is TGCGCCAGCAGCCCCACGGGACAGCCATACTATGGCTACACCTTC.

This clone came up once. The CDR3 DNA reads TGTGCCAGCAGTTCACCGGGAGCCAATGAGCAGTTCTTC. It is translated as CASSSPGANEQFF. The rearrangement links TRBV28 to TRBJ2-1; the D gene is possibly TRBD2 (6 bases). The germline V gene has CDR1 MDHEN and CDR2 SYDVKM. V lost 4 bases, J lost 6 bases, and 10 bases lay in between. This CDR3 has 13 amino acids.

This chain connects TRBV10-3 to TRBJ2-5, with TRBD1 identical over 9 bases. This CDR3 spans 18 amino acids. CDR1 and CDR2 from the germline V gene are ENHRY and SYGVKD. J lost 2 bases, V lost 10 bases, and 20 bases had no gene match. The CDR3 DNA is TGTGCCACCGAGTCCGGGACAGGGCTTTTTCCGGGACAAGAGACCCAGTACTTC. Translating it yields CATESGTGLFPGQETQYF.

The chain is built from TRBV15 and TRBJ2-7; D perhaps matches TRBD2 (6 bases). This CDR3 is built from 16 residues. Germline CDR1 reads LNHNV; CDR2 reads YYDKDF (reference sequence). Trimming took 5 bases from V and 6 from J, leaving 23 bases between them. CDR3 coding DNA: TGTGCCACCAGCTCCCGCCTGGGGACTGCCTGGGCCGAGCAGTACTTC. Protein: CATSSRLGTAWAEQYF. The variable domain in full, completed from reference TRBV15 and TRBJ2-7, reads DAMVIQNPRYQVTQFGKPVTLSCSQTLNHNVMYWYQQKSSQAPKLLFHYYDKDFNNEADTPDNFQSRRPNTSFCFLDIRSPGLGDTAMYLCATSSRLGTAWAEQYFGPGTRLTVT.

This clone was counted a single time. The chain couples TRBV6-5 to TRBJ2-5; 10 nucleotides match TRBD2. Trimming at V came to 7 bases and at J to 7 bases, leaving 12 bases not matched to a gene. This CDR3 comprises 15 residues. The germline CDR1 and CDR2 sequences are MNHEY and SVGAGI. In DNA, the CDR3 is TGTGCCAGCACCAGACTTAGCGGGGGGTTTGGGACCCAGTACTTC. This codes for CASTRLSGGFGTQYF.

J is TRBJ1-5 and V is TRBV19, with 7 bases identical to TRBD1. Germline lookup yields CDR1 LNHDA and CDR2 SQIVND (reference sequence). The CDR3 runs 14 residues. Losses at the gene ends were 3 bases for V and 3 bases for J; bases not matched to a gene: 2. DNA for the CDR3: TGTGCCAGTAGTATGGGACAGTCCAATCAGCCCCAGCATTTT. This encodes CASSMGQSNQPQHF.

V gene TRBV6-6 combines with J gene TRBJ2-3, with a weak D call TRBD1 (5 bases). This CDR3 is 14 amino acids long. Per the germline V gene, CDR1 is MNHNY and CDR2 is SVGAGI (reference sequence). V was clipped by 11 bases and J by 0 bases, with 15 bases between them. DNA of the CDR3: TGTGCCGCCAAGAGGCAGGGTAGCACAGATACGCAGTATTTT. Translating it yields CAAKRQGSTDTQYF.

The chain uses TRBV18 and TRBJ1-2, with D uncertain. V shed 3 bases and J shed 6 bases, with 11 bases lying between them. The CDR3 is 13 amino acids. Germline CDR1 is KGHSH and CDR2 is LQKENI. CDR3 in amino acids: CASSPEGYHGYTF. The DNA for the CDR3 is TGTGCCAGCTCACCTGAGGGATATCATGGCTACACCTTC.

The chain recombines TRBV7-9 with TRBJ1-2, with 7 bases that match TRBD1. This CDR3 contains 15 residues. Germline loops: CDR1 SEHNR, CDR2 FQNEAQ (reference sequence). With 7 bases clipped from V and 2 bases from J, the junction kept 10 bases outside the gene matches. CDR3 coding DNA: TGTGCCAGCACCAGGGACAGAATTCTCAACTATGGCTACACCTTC. It codes for CASTRDRILNYGYTF.

This sequence joins TRBV3-1 (or the pseudogene TRBV3-2) and TRBJ1-2; D remains ambiguous. Trimming shortened V by 2 bases and J by 3 bases, and 4 bases separated the two germline ends. The CDR3 is made up of 12 amino acids. CDR1 LGHDT and CDR2 YNNKEL come from the germline V gene (reference sequence). CDR3 bases: TGTGCCAGCAGCCAATCCGACTATGGCTACACCTTC. Residues: CASSQSDYGYTF.

V is TRBV11-3 and J is TRBJ2-5; D not certain. This CDR3 contains 13 residues. Germline V CDR1 and CDR2: SGHNT, YENEEA. Trimming cost V 3 bases and J 4 bases, with 9 bases left between them. The CDR3 spells CASSFGYRETQYF. CDR3 coding DNA: TGTGCCAGCAGCTTCGGGTATCGAGAGACCCAGTACTTC. Full variable domain (rest looked up from reference TRBV11-3 and TRBJ2-5): EAGVVQSPRYKIIEKKQPVAFWCNPISGHNTLYWYLQNLGQGPELLIRYENEEAVDDSQLPKDRFSAERLKGVDSTLKIQPAELGDSAVYLCASSFGYRETQYFGPGTRLLVL.

The V gene is TRBV12-5, the J gene TRBJ2-1; 11 nucleotides agree with TRBD2. J lost 2 bases, V lost 6 bases, and 3 bases had no gene match. CDR1 is LGHNT and CDR2 is FRNRAP in the germline V gene. This CDR3 has 15 amino acids. CDR3 in amino acids: CASGPGLAAYNEQFF. The CDR3 nucleotides read TGTGCTAGTGGGCCGGGACTAGCGGCCTACAATGAGCAGTTCTTC.

V usage is TRBV3-1 (or the pseudogene TRBV3-2) and J usage is TRBJ2-2; a weak D match, TRBD2 (6 bases). The V gene's germline CDR1 is LGHDT and CDR2 YNNKEL (reference sequence). The CDR3 contains 16 residues. Trimming took 1 base from V and 1 from J, leaving 10 bases between them. The CDR3 sequence is CASSQVRGMNTGELFF. CDR3 bases: TGTGCCAGCAGCCAAGTCCGGGGGATGAACACCGGGGAGCTGTTTTTT.

This sequence joins TRBV11-3 and TRBJ1-6; TRBD1 agrees at 7 bases. V shed 3 bases, J shed 7 bases, and the junction held 3 bases outside the gene matches. The CDR3 runs 14 residues. From germline, CDR1 is SGHNT and CDR2 YENEEA. Here the CDR3 DNA reads TGTGCCAGCAGCTTGGGACAGCCCAATTCACCCCTCCACTTT. This gives the protein CASSLGQPNSPLHF.

The chain recombines TRBV7-2 with TRBJ1-5; no clear D. Trimming pared 4 bases from V and 4 bases from J, leaving 11 bases between. The germline V gene has CDR1 SGHTA and CDR2 FQGNSA. This CDR3 is built from 14 residues. In nucleotides, the CDR3 is TGTGCCAGCAGCTCCCGGACGGGAAATCAGCCCCAGCATTTT. This sequence encodes CASSSRTGNQPQHF.

V and J are TRBV4-2 and TRBJ2-7, with D perhaps matching TRBD2 (6 bases). This CDR3 region has 14 residues. The V gene lost 1 base and the J gene lost 1 base, with 8 bases spanning the gap. Germline V gene lookup returns CDR1 LGHNA and CDR2 YNFKEQ. DNA for the CDR3: TGTGCCAGCAGCCAAGGGGGGACTTCCTACGAGCAGTACTTC. Translated, it gives CASSQGGTSYEQYF.

CDR3 nucleotides: TGCGCCAGCAGCCGACAGAACACCGGGGAGCTGTTTTTT. Translated, it gives CASSRQNTGELFF. The genes are TRBV4-3 and TRBJ2-2; D gene unclear. The germline CDR1 and CDR2 sequences are LGHNA and YSLEER. Deletions cut 4 bases from V and 1 base from J, with 4 bases between. The CDR3 sequence is 13 residues long.

The chain uses TRBV6-5 and TRBJ1-3; a weak D match, TRBD1 (5 bases). The V gene lost 0 bases and the J gene lost 2 bases, with 11 bases spanning the gap. Germline CDR1 reads MNHEY; CDR2 reads SVGAGI. The CDR3 has 16 residues. The CDR3 DNA sequence: TGTGCCAGCAGTTACTCGCAGGGAATGGCTGGAAACACCATATATTTT. This sequence encodes CASSYSQGMAGNTIYF.

The rearrangement joins TRBV6-2 or TRBV6-3 to TRBJ1-5; no definite D call. CDR1 is MNHEY, CDR2 SVGEGT, per germline. The CDR3 spans 16 residues. The V gene lost 0 bases and the J gene lost 1 base, with 10 bases spanning the gap. CDR3 in amino acids: CASSYSLGRSNQPQHF. The DNA of the CDR3 is TGTGCCAGCAGTTACTCACTCGGTCGGAGCAATCAGCCCCAGCATTTT.

The rearrangement uses TRBV5-4 and TRBJ2-7; D is perhaps TRBD2 (6 bases). V lost 5 bases and J 5 bases, leaving 14 bases between the germline ends. Germline CDR1 reads SGHNT; CDR2 reads YYREEE (reference sequence). CDR3 length equals 13 residues. In DNA form, the CDR3 reads TGTGCCAGCAGTCACGACACGGGGGACGAGCAGTACTTC. Residues: CASSHDTGDEQYF. The whole variable domain, filled in from reference TRBV5-4 and TRBJ2-7, reads ETGVTQSPTHLIKTRGQQVTLRCSSQSGHNTVSWYQQALGQGPQFIFQYYREEENGRGNFPPRFSGLQFPNYSSELNVNALELDDSALYLCASSHDTGDEQYFGPGTRLTVT.

The chain couples TRBV18 to TRBJ2-1; 8 bases are a match to TRBD1. Germline V lookup: CDR1 KGHSH, CDR2 LQKENI. This CDR3 contains 15 residues. Trimming took 0 bases from V and 6 from J; bases not matched to a gene: 4. This CDR3 is CASSPPSDRGNEQFF. Written as DNA, the CDR3 is TGTGCCAGCTCACCACCCTCCGACAGGGGCAATGAGCAGTTCTTC. The whole variable domain, remainder taken from reference TRBV18 and TRBJ2-1, is NAGVMQNPRHLVRRRGQEARLRCSPMKGHSHVYWYRQLPEEGLKFMVYLQKENIIDESGMPKERFSAEFPKEGPSILRIQQVVRGDSAAYFCASSPPSDRGNEQFFGPGTRLTVL.

The chain joins TRBV19 to TRBJ2-3; 9 bases match TRBD2. This CDR3 is built from 17 residues. Germline trimming cut 3 bases from V and 2 bases from J; bases unmatched to any gene: 9. The germline CDR1 and CDR2 sequences are LNHDA and SQIVND (reference sequence). As DNA, the CDR3 is TGTGCCAGTAGTATCCGACCTAGCGGGAAATACACAGATACGCAGTATTTT. Encoded protein: CASSIRPSGKYTDTQYF.